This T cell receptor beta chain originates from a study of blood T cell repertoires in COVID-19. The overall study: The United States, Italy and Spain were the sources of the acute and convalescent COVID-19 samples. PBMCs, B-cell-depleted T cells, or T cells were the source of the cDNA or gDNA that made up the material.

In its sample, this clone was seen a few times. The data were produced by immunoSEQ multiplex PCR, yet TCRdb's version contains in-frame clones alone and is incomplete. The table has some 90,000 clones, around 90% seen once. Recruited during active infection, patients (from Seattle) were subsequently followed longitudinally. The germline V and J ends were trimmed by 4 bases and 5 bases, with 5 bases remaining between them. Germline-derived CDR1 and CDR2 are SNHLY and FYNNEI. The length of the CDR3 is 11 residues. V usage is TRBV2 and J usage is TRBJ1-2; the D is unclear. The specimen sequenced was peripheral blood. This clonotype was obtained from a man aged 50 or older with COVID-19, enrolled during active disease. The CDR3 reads CASSVSYGYTF. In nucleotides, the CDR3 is TGTGCCAGCAGTGTGTCTTATGGCTACACCTTC.